This TCR beta chain was obtained from a study of T cell repertoires in cytomegalovirus infection. Study-wide background: Indications of both CMV infection and matching HLA type were provided by public TCR beta signatures. Study-level points and caveats: Summed frequency of public TCR beta families distinguished CMV carriers with the relevant HLA. Ex vivo, HLA-C-restricted CMV-specific TCR beta clonotypes prevailed over the rest of the response.

The CDR3 runs to 16 residues. Trimming took off 0 bases at V and 0 bases at J, with 9 bases between the two ends. Germline V gene sequence: CDR1 SGHRS, CDR2 YFSETQ. Notes on this clonotype: Its antigen is unidentified.

TCRdb called the reads again in MiXCR, with one record for every CDR3 protein. Counted here are over 100,000 distinct CDR3 sequences, approximately 16% occurring once; the ten biggest clones make up approximately 7.9%. The source of this sequence is a human donor in good health (CMV status not recorded). Some clones in this sample may be carry-over from other donors' samples. Sequencing was carried out using PBMCs. The chain combines TRBV5-1 with TRBJ2-2; D gene unclear. In nucleotides, the CDR3 is TGCGCCAGCAGCTTGGGAACAGCCACGAACACCGGGGAGCTGTTTTTT. Translation: CASSLGTATNTGELFF.